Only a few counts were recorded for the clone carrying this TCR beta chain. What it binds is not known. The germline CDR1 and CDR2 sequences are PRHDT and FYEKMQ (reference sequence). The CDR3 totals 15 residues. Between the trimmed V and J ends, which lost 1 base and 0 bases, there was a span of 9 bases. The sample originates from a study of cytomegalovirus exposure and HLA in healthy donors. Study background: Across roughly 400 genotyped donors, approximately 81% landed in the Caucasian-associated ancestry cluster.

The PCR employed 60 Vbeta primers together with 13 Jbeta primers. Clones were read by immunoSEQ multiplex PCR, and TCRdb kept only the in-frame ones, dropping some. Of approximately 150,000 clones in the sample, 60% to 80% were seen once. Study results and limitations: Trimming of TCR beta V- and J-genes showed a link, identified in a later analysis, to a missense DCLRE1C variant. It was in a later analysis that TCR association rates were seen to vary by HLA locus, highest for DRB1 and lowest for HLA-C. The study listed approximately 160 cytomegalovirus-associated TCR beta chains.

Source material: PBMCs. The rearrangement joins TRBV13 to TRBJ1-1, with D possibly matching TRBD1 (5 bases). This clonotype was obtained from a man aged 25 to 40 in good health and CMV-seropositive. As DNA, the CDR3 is TGTGCCAGCAGCTTAGTACCGGGGGTGAACACTGAAGCTTTCTTT. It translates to CASSLVPGVNTEAFF.